The clone carrying this T cell receptor beta chain occurred a few times. The antigen is undetermined. The data were obtained in a study of T cell repertoires in cytomegalovirus infection. Study information: CMV infection and matching HLA type were both indicated by public TCR beta signatures. Study-wide results and limits: HLA-C-restricted CMV-specific TCR beta clonotypes were dominant in the ex vivo response. Summed frequency of public TCR beta families distinguished CMV carriers with the relevant HLA.

A single record per CDR3 protein comes from TCRdb applying MiXCR to the reads. Of fewer than 1,000,000 distinct CDR3 sequences detected, less than 35% appear once; the ten largest clones hold over 13%. From germline, CDR1 is MNHEY and CDR2 SVGEGT. The J segment lost 5 bases and the V segment lost 6 bases, leaving 13 bases of the junction unmatched. CDR3 size: 16 residues. J is TRBJ1-1 and V is TRBV6-2 or TRBV6-3, with 9 positions matching TRBD1. The sequence derives from a human donor in good health (CMV status not recorded). Some clones in this sample may be carry-over from other donors' samples. The sample was cultured CD8+ T cells from PBMCs, taken from culture after CMV antigen stimulation. CDR3 DNA sequence: TGTGCCAGCAGACCCGGGACAGGGATACCTGGGACTGAAGCTTTCTTT. As protein: CASRPGTGIPGTEAFF.